One and the same sample provided the 29 T cell receptor beta chains below, sequenced in a study of cytomegalovirus exposure and HLA in healthy donors. It was with 60 Vbeta and 13 Jbeta primers that the PCR ran. The table came from immunoSEQ multiplex PCR; TCRdb's copy has only in-frame clones and leaves some out. The data contain some 140,000 clones, approximately 77% of them singletons. The specimen sequenced was PBMCs. All receptors come from a man under 40 in good health and CMV-seronegative.

V is TRBV5-1 and J is TRBJ2-3; TRBD2 matches at 8 bases. J was trimmed by 4 bases and V by 2 bases; bases with no gene match: 3. Per germline, CDR1 SGHRS and CDR2 YFSETQ. The CDR3 sequence is 14 residues long. CDR3 coding DNA: TGCGCCAGCAGCTTAGCGGGAGTGCCAGATACGCAGTATTTT. Protein: CASSLAGVPDTQYF. Together with reference TRBV5-1 and TRBJ2-3, the CDR3 gives the full variable domain: KAGVTQTPRYLIKTRGQQVTLSCSPISGHRSVSWYQQTPGQGLQFLFEYFSETQRNKGNFPGRFSGRQFSNSRSEMNVSTLELGDSALYLCASSLAGVPDTQYFGPGTRLTVL.

The chain has TRBV6-5 and TRBJ2-5, with TRBD1 identical over 7 bases. Germline loops: CDR1 MNHEY, CDR2 SVGAGI. Trimming took 6 bases from V and 1 from J; bases not matched to a gene: 5. CDR3 length equals 14 residues. The CDR3 coding sequence is TGTGCCAGCAGACCGGACAGGACCCAAGAGACCCAGTACTTC. Translation: CASRPDRTQETQYF.

The chain combines TRBV9 with TRBJ2-1, with D perhaps matching TRBD2 (6 bases). The CDR3 contains 14 residues. Trimming pared 4 bases from V and 7 bases from J, leaving 15 bases between. Germline-derived CDR1 and CDR2 are SGDLS and YYNGEE. As DNA, the CDR3 is TGTGCCAGCAGCTCGTCGGGAGACGGGAATGAGCAGTTCTTC. Translated, it gives CASSSSGDGNEQFF.

This chain connects TRBV7-2 to TRBJ2-1; D possibly corresponds to TRBD1 (6 bases). CDR3 length: 16 residues. V lost 5 bases, J lost 7 bases, and 21 bases lay in between. Germline values: CDR1 SGHTA, CDR2 FQGNSA. The CDR3 region has the DNA TGTGCCAGCAGCCGCGTGGACCAAGGGGGAAATAATGAGCAGTTCTTC. Its translation is CASSRVDQGGNNEQFF.

This CDR3 is CASKGGGIGNQPQHF. CDR3 in DNA: TGTGCCAGCAAGGGAGGAGGGATTGGCAATCAGCCCCAGCATTTT. This rearrangement joins TRBV6-1 to TRBJ1-5; D gene unclear. The CDR3 spans 15 residues. Germline V lookup: CDR1 MNHNS, CDR2 SASEGT. Trimming removed 7 bases at V and 2 bases at J, with 15 bases between.

Note on this clone: The germline gene is not matched at one end of the junction; a read error may be the cause. V is TRBV10-3 and J is TRBJ2-7; 10 nucleotides align to TRBD1. Germline loops: CDR1 ENHRY, CDR2 SYGVKD. The CDR3 has 15 amino acids. The CDR3, as DNA: TGTGCCAGCAGTTACCAGGGACAGGGGCTCTACGAGCAGTACTTC. Translation gives CASSYQGQGLYEQYF.

The gene calls are TRBV6-1 and TRBJ1-5, with a tentative D call TRBD1 (5 bases). Germline lookup yields CDR1 MNHNS and CDR2 SASEGT. There are 12 residues in the CDR3. Trimming stripped 7 bases from V and 6 bases from J, with 10 bases between. CDR3 in amino acids: CASNQGGQPQHF. The CDR3 DNA reads as TGTGCCAGCAACCAGGGTGGTCAGCCCCAGCATTTT.

This sequence joins TRBV21-1 and TRBJ1-5. TRBV21-1 is a known pseudogene. The CDR3 loop spans 16 amino acids. The CDR3: CASSKEVRPRNQPQHF. CDR3 coding DNA: TGTGCCAGCAGCAAAGAGGTGAGGCCGCGCAATCAGCCCCAGCATTTT.

The V and J genes are TRBV30 and TRBJ2-2; 11 bases align to TRBD1. With 2 bases clipped from V and 10 bases from J, the junction kept 12 bases outside the gene matches. CDR3 size: 16 residues. The germline gives CDR1 GTSNPN, CDR2 SVGIG (reference sequence). The CDR3 region is CAWSRGWDRGVEELFF. Written as DNA, the CDR3 is TGTGCCTGGAGTAGGGGTTGGGACAGGGGGGTTGAGGAGCTGTTTTTT.

This clone was observed a single time. The chain links TRBV5-1 to TRBJ2-1; 7 bases are shared with TRBD1. V gave up 2 bases and J gave up 5 bases; unmatched junction bases: 7. CDR1 is SGHRS and CDR2 is YFSETQ in the germline V gene. The CDR3 is made up of 15 amino acids. CDR3 in amino acids: CASSFRGTANNEQFF. CDR3 in DNA: TGCGCCAGCAGCTTCCGTGGGACAGCAAACAATGAGCAGTTCTTC.

This chain joins TRBV6-1 and TRBJ1-5; possibly TRBD1 for D (5 bases). Trimming cost V 5 bases and J 9 bases, with 11 bases left between them. The V gene's germline CDR1 is MNHNS and CDR2 SASEGT. This CDR3 region has 12 residues. In DNA, the CDR3 is TGTGCCAGCAGTTGGGACTTCAGGCCCCAGCATTTT. Protein: CASSWDFRPQHF.

The gene calls are TRBV14 and TRBJ2-1, with 10 bases fitting TRBD2. The length of the CDR3 is 15 residues. V was clipped by 2 bases and J by 5 bases; unmatched bases: 3. CDR1 SGHDN and CDR2 FVKESK come from the germline V gene. CDR3: CASSQLAGVHNEQFF. In DNA, the CDR3 is TGTGCCAGCAGCCAACTAGCGGGAGTGCACAATGAGCAGTTCTTC.

As DNA, the CDR3 is TGTGCCAGCAGCGTAACCGGGTTCGGGGAGCTGTTTTTT. This gives the protein CASSVTGFGELFF. This chain joins TRBV9 and TRBJ2-2; no definite D call. Trimming took 1 base from V and 7 from J, leaving 8 bases between them. There are 13 residues in the CDR3. From germline, CDR1 is SGDLS and CDR2 YYNGEE. Full variable domain (remainder filled in from reference TRBV9 and TRBJ2-2): DSGVTQTPKHLITATGQRVTLRCSPRSGDLSVYWYQQSLDQGLQFLIQYYNGEERAKGNILERFSAQQFPDLHSELNLSSLELGDSALYFCASSVTGFGELFFGEGSRLTVL.

The chain recombines TRBV6-1 with TRBJ1-3, with D hard to call. This CDR3 comprises 15 residues. Trimming stripped 3 bases from V and 0 bases from J, with 9 bases between. Germline assignment: CDR1 MNHNS and CDR2 SASEGT. The DNA for the CDR3 is TGTGCCAGCAGTGAGCGGGCTTACTCTGGAAACACCATATATTTT. It specifies CASSERAYSGNTIYF.

This clone has only a few counts. The genes are TRBV19 and TRBJ1-5; D is possibly TRBD1 (6 bases). Trimming shortened V by 8 bases and J by 6 bases, and 20 bases separated the two germline ends. The V gene's germline CDR1 is LNHDA and CDR2 SQIVND (reference sequence). CDR3 length: 15 amino acids. This chain's CDR3 is CASALLTGMLQPQHF. DNA for the CDR3: TGTGCCAGTGCCCTACTCACAGGGATGCTTCAGCCCCAGCATTTT.

CDR3 region: CASSVEGTKPRFF. CDR3 in DNA: TGTGCCAGCAGCGTAGAAGGGACTAAGCCTCGATTCTTC. The rearrangement uses TRBV9 and TRBJ2-1, with 7 bases aligning to TRBD2. Germline loops: CDR1 SGDLS, CDR2 YYNGEE. The CDR3 spans 13 residues. The J segment lost 16 bases and the V segment lost 0 bases, leaving 10 bases of the junction unmatched.

The chain joins TRBV30 to TRBJ1-2, with D perhaps matching TRBD1 (5 bases). The CDR3 has 12 residues. Trimming pared 5 bases from V and 3 bases from J, leaving 10 bases between. CDR1 is GTSNPN, CDR2 SVGIG, per germline (reference sequence). The CDR3 DNA reads as TGTGCCTGGTCGGGGGGGTACTATGGCTACACCTTC. Amino acid sequence: CAWSGGYYGYTF.

This clone occurred a few times. V gene TRBV28 combines with J gene TRBJ1-5; TRBD1 matches 10 bases. CDR3 length equals 15 residues. Germline V gene lookup returns CDR1 MDHEN and CDR2 SYDVKM. V lost 7 bases to trimming and J lost 7 bases; unmatched junction nucleotides: 10. For the CDR3, the DNA is TGTGCCAGCAAAACGGGACAGGGGAAGGGACAGCCCCAGCATTTT. It specifies CASKTGQGKGQPQHF.

The chain couples TRBV20-1 to TRBJ2-2; D perhaps matches TRBD1 (6 bases). Trimming left V 4 bases short and J 9 bases short, with 9 bases between. CDR1 and CDR2 from the germline V gene are DFQATT and SNEGSKA (reference sequence). This CDR3 contains 11 residues. CDR3 in amino acids: CSAIGGRELFF. In DNA form, the CDR3 reads TGCAGTGCTATAGGGGGACGGGAGCTGTTTTTT.

The chain links TRBV30 to TRBJ2-3; D is undetermined. The CDR3 contains 15 residues. Deletions cut 3 bases from V and 3 bases from J, with 16 bases between. CDR1 and CDR2 from the germline V gene are GTSNPN and SVGIG (reference sequence). CDR3 sequence: CAWSRWRSWTDTQYF. Here the CDR3 DNA reads TGTGCCTGGAGCCGCTGGCGGAGTTGGACAGATACGCAGTATTTT.

The chain has TRBV5-1 and TRBJ2-1; D is possibly TRBD2 (6 bases). The CDR3 length is 14 residues. CDR1 and CDR2 (germline): SGHRS, YFSETQ. Trimming removed 7 bases from V and 4 bases from J, with 15 bases in between. The CDR3 DNA reads TGCGCCAGCCAGTCATTAGCGGCATACAATGAGCAGTTCTTC. It encodes CASQSLAAYNEQFF.

The chain employs TRBV10-3 and TRBJ1-1; the match to TRBD1 covers 9 bases. The CDR3 loop spans 15 amino acids. With V trimmed by 2 bases and J by 0 bases, 1 base remained unmatched. Germline loops: CDR1 ENHRY, CDR2 SYGVKD. DNA for the CDR3: TGTGCCATCAGTGAGGGACAGGGGATGAACACTGAAGCTTTCTTT. Protein product: CAISEGQGMNTEAFF.

This clone was detected only a few times. The chain carries TRBV27 and TRBJ2-1; a weak D match, TRBD2 (6 bases). The V end lost 5 bases, the J end lost 6 bases, and 17 bases lay between the germline ends. Germline lookup yields CDR1 MNHEY and CDR2 SMNVEV (reference sequence). This CDR3 region has 15 residues. The CDR3 spells CASSPSPHGGNEQFF. The CDR3 nucleotides read TGTGCCAGCAGTCCCTCCCCACACGGGGGCAATGAGCAGTTCTTC.

The V call is TRBV6-1, the J call TRBJ2-7; D might be TRBD1 (5 bases). Per germline, CDR1 MNHNS and CDR2 SASEGT. The length of the CDR3 is 14 residues. Trimming pared 6 bases from V and 0 bases from J, leaving 12 bases between. The CDR3 region is CASRTTGNSYEQYF. The CDR3 bases are TGTGCCAGCAGGACCACAGGAAACTCCTACGAGCAGTACTTC.

V and J are TRBV7-9 and TRBJ2-3; D is ambiguous. The CDR3 totals 14 residues. V was pared by 2 bases and J by 2 bases, with 8 bases between. Germline V gives CDR1 SEHNR, CDR2 FQNEAQ (reference sequence). This CDR3 is CASSLILTTDTQYF. CDR3 nucleotide sequence: TGTGCCAGCAGCTTAATACTAACCACAGATACGCAGTATTTT.

This clone appeared once. This sequence joins TRBV5-4 and TRBJ2-3; the D gene is possibly TRBD2 (6 bases). The CDR3 is 15 amino acids. V was pared by 3 bases and J by 6 bases, with 17 bases between. Germline values: CDR1 SGHNT, CDR2 YYREEE (reference sequence). DNA for the CDR3: TGTGCCAGCAGCTCCGAAATATGGGGGGTTGATACGCAGTATTTT. It specifies CASSSEIWGVDTQYF. Looking up the rest from reference TRBV5-4 and TRBJ2-3 gives the full variable domain: ETGVTQSPTHLIKTRGQQVTLRCSSQSGHNTVSWYQQALGQGPQFIFQYYREEENGRGNFPPRFSGLQFPNYSSELNVNALELDDSALYLCASSSEIWGVDTQYFGPGTRLTVL.

V usage is TRBV30 and J usage is TRBJ1-5; no definite D call. Trimming took off 2 bases at V and 2 bases at J, with 7 bases between the two ends. The CDR3 loop spans 13 amino acids. The germline CDR1 and CDR2 sequences are GTSNPN and SVGIG (reference sequence). The CDR3 region is CAWSPSGNQPQHF. The CDR3 coding sequence is TGTGCCTGGAGTCCAAGCGGCAATCAGCCCCAGCATTTT. The full variable domain, completed using reference TRBV30 and TRBJ1-5, is SQTIHQWPATLVQPVGSPLSLECTVEGTSNPNLYWYRQAAGRGLQLLFYSVGIGQISSEVPQNLSASRPQDRQFILSSKKLLLSDSGFYLCAWSPSGNQPQHFGDGTRLSIL.

The chain carries TRBV2 and TRBJ2-4; TRBD2 aligns across 7 bases. The V gene end was trimmed by 2 bases and the J gene end by 0 bases; junction bases not matched to a gene: 1. The CDR3 loop spans 15 amino acids. Germline V gives CDR1 SNHLY, CDR2 FYNNEI. The CDR3 DNA sequence: TGTGCCAGCAGTGAATGGGGGGGAGCCAAAAACATTCAGTACTTC. As protein: CASSEWGGAKNIQYF.

This chain uses TRBV5-1 with TRBJ2-7, with 7 bases identical to TRBD2. The CDR3 spans 14 residues. Germline CDR1 SGHRS, CDR2 YFSETQ. Trimming cost V 4 bases and J 0 bases; bases outside gene matches: 4. The CDR3 sequence is CASSTGLVSYEQYF. The CDR3 DNA follows: TGCGCCAGCAGCACCGGACTAGTCTCCTACGAGCAGTACTTC.